This T cell receptor (beta chain) is drawn from a study of glioma-infiltrating T cells after dendritic cell vaccination. Regarding the study as a whole: No direct clonality-survival link was found; a diverse polyclonal response may matter.

Germline CDR1 SGHDT, CDR2 YYEEEE. The CDR3 is 12 amino acids. A word on this clone: The antigen is undetermined.

The primer mix had 60 V beta and 13 J beta primers. Profiling relied on immunoSEQ multiplex PCR, and the TCRdb table lists in-frame clones only, not all of them. In the table there are 70,000 to 100,000 clones, over 80% of which are singletons. The time point denotes: after dendritic cell vaccination, including at tumor progression/relapse. Only patients with spare fresh-frozen tumor and over two years of follow-up were included. Isocitrate dehydrogenase mutation was absent in all glioblastoma patients. The clonotype comes from a human donor with glioblastoma. V gene TRBV5-6 combines with J gene TRBJ2-5; D uncertain. TRBJ2-7 explains the end of the DNA better; the J call may be wrong. The sequenced sample was blood, obtained after dendritic cell vaccination. CDR3 protein: CASSLDNYEQYF. CDR3 nucleotides: TGTGCCAGCAGCTTGGACAACTACGAGCAGTACTTC.